This T cell receptor beta chain came from a study of neurological immune-mediated disorders. Study-wide points: The expanded clones of different subjects shared no CDR3 amino acid sequences (suggesting private repertoires in all groups).

Per germline, CDR1 SGHTA and CDR2 FQGTGA. The CDR3 runs to 15 residues. Trimming at V came to 3 bases and at J to 6 bases, leaving 7 bases not matched to a gene. Time point described: longitudinal time-point 2. Template-switch 5'RACE cDNA synthesis added a 10-nucleotide unique molecular identifier. TCRdb recomputed calls from the 5' RACE reads with MiXCR, one row per CDR3 protein. The sample lists 81,000 or so distinct CDR3 sequences; 13% were seen once. This clonotype has ten or more counts. Its matching antigen is unknown. Sequencing was done on a sample of PBMCs. This TCR was sampled from a female donor with HTLV-1-associated myelopathy (HAM/TSP). This chain connects TRBV7-3 to TRBJ2-1, with 8 bases matching TRBD2. The chain's CDR3 is CASSFGGGLGNEQFF. As DNA, the CDR3 is TGTGCCAGCAGCTTTGGCGGGGGGCTGGGCAATGAGCAGTTCTTC.